Reported below is one T cell receptor (beta chain). The CDR3 covers 15 residues. V was pared by 1 base and J by 6 bases, with 5 bases of the junction left unmatched. In germline, CDR1 is SGHNT, CDR2 YENEEA. This specimen belongs to a study of blood T cell repertoires in COVID-19. Study-level background: The United States, Italy and Spain supplied acute and convalescent COVID-19 samples. Sample material is recorded as cDNA or gDNA derived from T cells, B-cell-depleted T cells, or PBMCs.

The authors' processing: Reference gene primer amplification yielded estimated nucleated cell counts. Profiling relied on immunoSEQ multiplex PCR, and the TCRdb table lists in-frame clones only, not all of them. V, J and clone size were drawn from that table, and D and trimming were deduced from the DNA. Here the sample spans approximately 75,000 clones, around two thirds being singletons. The chain joins TRBV11-3 to TRBJ2-2, with TRBD1 matching 7 bases. The sequence was obtained from a human donor with acute or convalescent COVID-19. The donor label of this sample is uncertain. The specimen sequenced was peripheral blood. The CDR3 region has the DNA TGTGCCAGCAGCTTAGGGGGACAGACCGCCGGGGAGCTGTTTTTT. It is translated as CASSLGGQTAGELFF.